The 8 T cell receptor beta chains given below trace back to one sample, sequenced in a study of Ad26.COV2.S vaccination and SARS-CoV-2 variants. Treatment noted: 19 received Ad26.COV2.S at low or high dose, single or two shots; roughly five received placebo; per-sample allocation not given. Sampling was done on day 63 after the first vaccine or placebo injection. TCRdb's copy holds only in-frame clones and misses some; the assay was immunoSEQ multiplex PCR. Here the sample spans around 320,000 clones, roughly 91% being singletons. The sequences come from peripheral blood, collected in a trial of Ad26.COV2.S vaccine versus placebo. The source of these receptors is a person between 18 and 59 years old who received the Ad26.COV2.S COVID-19 vaccine or a placebo.

The rearrangement links TRBV10-3 to TRBJ1-2, with 7 bases matching TRBD1. Germline lookup yields CDR1 ENHRY and CDR2 SYGVKD. This CDR3 is 15 amino acids long. The V gene end was trimmed by 0 bases and the J gene end by 4 bases; junction bases not matched to a gene: 5. As DNA, the CDR3 is TGTGCCATCAGTGAGTCGGTCAGGGGGACCTATGGCTACACCTTC. It yields the protein CAISESVRGTYGYTF.

The V and J genes are TRBV5-8 and TRBJ1-1, with D perhaps matching TRBD1 (5 bases). V was cut by 0 bases and J by 12 bases, with 15 bases left in between. Germline V gives CDR1 SGHTS, CDR2 YDEGEE. The CDR3 extends over 13 amino acids. The CDR3 nucleotides are TGTGCCAGCAGCTTGGAACGGGGGGATCGGTCTTTCTTT. As protein: CASSLERGDRSFF.

The chain is built from TRBV12-3 or TRBV12-4 and TRBJ1-2, with no clear D. V lost 4 bases to trimming and J lost 4 bases, with 10 bases between them. The CDR3 loop spans 13 amino acids. The chain's CDR3 is CASSSPSRYGYTF. The CDR3 bases are TGTGCCAGCAGTTCCCCAAGCCGCTATGGCTACACCTTC.

A few counts support this clone. The chain has TRBV5-1 and TRBJ1-2; maybe TRBD1 (6 bases). The CDR3 spans 15 residues. CDR1 and CDR2 from the germline V gene are SGHRS and YFSETQ. Between the trimmed V and J ends, which lost 0 bases and 8 bases, there was a span of 17 bases. This CDR3 reads CASSLEQGPTEGYTF. CDR3 coding DNA: TGCGCCAGCAGCTTGGAGCAGGGGCCCACGGAGGGCTACACCTTC.

The V gene is TRBV2, the J gene TRBJ1-1; 7 bases map to TRBD1. The CDR3 is 16 amino acids. Germline CDR1 and CDR2: SNHLY and FYNNEI. Trimming removed 6 bases from V and 4 bases from J; junction bases left unmatched: 14. The CDR3: CASRLVPAGGGTEAFF. CDR3 sequence (DNA): TGTGCCAGCAGACTGGTTCCGGCAGGGGGTGGCACTGAAGCTTTCTTT. The whole variable domain, filled in from reference TRBV2 and TRBJ1-1, reads EPEVTQTPSHQVTQMGQEVILRCVPISNHLYFYWYRQILGQKVEFLVSFYNNEISEKSEIFDDQFSVERPDGSNFTLKIRSTKLEDSAMYFCASRLVPAGGGTEAFFGQGTRLTVV.

The chain joins TRBV11-3 to TRBJ2-7; D gene ambiguous. Looked up from germline, CDR1 is SGHNT and CDR2 is YENEEA. The CDR3 covers 13 residues. Trimming pared 1 base from V and 1 base from J, leaving 5 bases between. The CDR3: CASSLGDSYEQYF. The CDR3 bases are TGTGCCAGCAGCTTAGGCGATTCCTACGAGCAGTACTTC.

The chain is built from TRBV4-2 and TRBJ1-1, with D possibly matching TRBD1 (5 bases). Per germline, CDR1 LGHNA and CDR2 YNFKEQ. The CDR3 is 12 residues long. The V end lost 11 bases, the J end lost 3 bases, and 13 bases lay between the germline ends. CDR3 coding DNA: TGTGCCTCGCGGGGGGAGTACACTGAAGCTTTCTTT. Protein product: CASRGEYTEAFF.

This chain connects TRBV9 to TRBJ2-1, with unresolved D. The V end was cut by 0 bases, the J end by 4 bases, with 8 bases between. From germline, CDR1 is SGDLS and CDR2 YYNGEE. The CDR3 contains 14 residues. This CDR3 is CASSVEGRYNEQFF. In nucleotides, the CDR3 is TGTGCCAGCAGCGTAGAGGGCAGGTACAATGAGCAGTTCTTC.